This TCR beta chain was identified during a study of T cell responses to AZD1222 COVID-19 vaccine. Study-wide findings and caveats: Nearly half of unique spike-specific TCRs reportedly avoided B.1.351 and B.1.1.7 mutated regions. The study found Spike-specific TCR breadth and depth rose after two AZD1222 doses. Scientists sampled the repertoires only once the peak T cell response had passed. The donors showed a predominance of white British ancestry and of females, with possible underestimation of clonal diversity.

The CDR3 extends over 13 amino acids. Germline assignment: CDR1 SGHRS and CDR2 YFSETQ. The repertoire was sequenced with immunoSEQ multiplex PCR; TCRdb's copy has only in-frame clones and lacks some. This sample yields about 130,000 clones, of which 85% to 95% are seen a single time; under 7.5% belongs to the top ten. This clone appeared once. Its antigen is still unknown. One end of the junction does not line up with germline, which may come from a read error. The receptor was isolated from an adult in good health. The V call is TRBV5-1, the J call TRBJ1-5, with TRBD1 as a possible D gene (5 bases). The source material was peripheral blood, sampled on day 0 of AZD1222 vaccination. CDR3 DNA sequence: TGCGCCAGCAGTTTGGGGGGGGGTCAGCCCCAGCATTTT. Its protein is CASSLGGGQPQHF. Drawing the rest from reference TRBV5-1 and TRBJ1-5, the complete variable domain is KAGVTQTPRYLIKTRGQQVTLSCSPISGHRSVSWYQQTPGQGLQFLFEYFSETQRNKGNFPGRFSGRQFSNSRSEMNVSTLELGDSALYLCASSLGGGQPQHFGDGTRLSIL.